What follows are 20 T cell receptor beta chains derived from one specimen sequenced in a study of OX40 agonist ivuxolimab in advanced cancers. Clones were sequenced by immunoSEQ multiplex PCR, and TCRdb holds only the in-frame ones, with some missing. The sample lists about 34,000 clones, 80% to 85% occurring once. The sample in question was CD4+ or CD8+ T cells sorted from blood, obtained in a trial of the OX40 agonist ivuxolimab. The source is an adult with an advanced solid tumor such as melanoma, head and neck, liver or kidney cancer.

V and J are TRBV19 and TRBJ1-4; 7 nucleotides align to TRBD1. Per the germline V gene, CDR1 is LNHDA and CDR2 is SQIVND (reference sequence). The V segment lost 4 bases and the J segment 0 bases; nucleotides outside the gene matches: 5. This CDR3 has 16 amino acids. The CDR3 reads CASSRDSFATNEKLFF. The CDR3 coding sequence is TGTGCCAGTAGTAGGGACAGCTTTGCAACTAATGAAAAACTGTTTTTT.

This clone was detected only once. The V gene is TRBV7-2, the J gene TRBJ2-3; 8 bases agree with TRBD1. The germline gives CDR1 SGHTA, CDR2 FQGNSA. V lost 5 bases to trimming and J lost 3 bases; unmatched junction nucleotides: 7. This CDR3 is 15 amino acids long. The CDR3 loop reads CASSLGQGRTDTQYF. DNA of the CDR3: TGTGCCAGCAGCCTCGGACAGGGAAGAACAGATACGCAGTATTTT.

The chain is built from TRBV10-3 and TRBJ1-5, with D possibly being TRBD1 (5 bases). Germline V CDR1 and CDR2: ENHRY, SYGVKD. The CDR3 spans 15 residues. With 0 bases removed from V and 7 bases from J, the gap between germline ends came to 13 bases. CDR3 loop: CAISESAGFHQPQHF. For the CDR3, the DNA is TGTGCCATCAGTGAGTCAGCAGGGTTTCACCAGCCCCAGCATTTT.

The rearrangement links TRBV6-5 to TRBJ2-6; TRBD2 is a possible D gene (5 bases). The CDR3 covers 15 residues. Germline V lookup: CDR1 MNHEY, CDR2 SVGAGI. V was shortened by 1 base and J by 2 bases, with 6 bases between the two germline ends. The CDR3 nucleotides read TGTGCCAGCAGTTACTACGGGGCTGGGGCCAACGTCCTGACTTTC. As protein: CASSYYGAGANVLTF.

The chain joins TRBV28 to TRBJ2-5, with 8 bases lining up with TRBD1. The CDR3 runs to 15 residues. Germline lookup yields CDR1 MDHEN and CDR2 SYDVKM. With V trimmed by 5 bases and J by 0 bases, 5 bases remained unmatched. This CDR3 is CASSPRTGYQETQYF. The CDR3 nucleotides read TGTGCCAGCAGTCCGAGGACAGGGTACCAAGAGACCCAGTACTTC.

CDR3 loop: CASSSTGNTGELFF. CDR3 coding DNA: TGCGCCAGCAGCTCCACAGGAAACACCGGGGAGCTGTTTTTT. The rearrangement joins TRBV5-1 to TRBJ2-2; D may be TRBD1 (5 bases). The CDR3 is made up of 14 amino acids. Trimming cost V 3 bases and J 2 bases, with 8 bases left between them. Germline V gene lookup returns CDR1 SGHRS and CDR2 YFSETQ.

The J gene is TRBJ2-2, the V gene TRBV5-1, with 7 positions matching TRBD1. The CDR3 length is 14 residues. The V gene end was trimmed by 4 bases and the J gene end by 2 bases; junction bases not matched to a gene: 2. CDR1 and CDR2 from the germline V gene are SGHRS and YFSETQ. CDR3: CASSRDRNTGELFF. CDR3 bases: TGCGCCAGCAGCCGGGACAGAAACACCGGGGAGCTGTTTTTT.

V and J are TRBV9 and TRBJ2-5, with TRBD2 matching over 7 bases. V trimming: 0 bases; J trimming: 2 bases; junction bases outside the gene matches: 4. This CDR3 contains 15 residues. Germline-derived CDR1 and CDR2 are SGDLS and YYNGEE. The CDR3 bases are TGTGCCAGCAGCGTAGCATGGGGGGGGCAAGAGACCCAGTACTTC. As protein: CASSVAWGGQETQYF.

This clone was seen a few times. The J gene is TRBJ2-1, the V gene TRBV7-2; the match to TRBD2 covers 13 bases. This CDR3 has 16 residues. The V and J ends lost 5 bases and 9 bases, in that order; junction bases with no gene match: 10. Germline assignment: CDR1 SGHTA and CDR2 FQGNSA. CDR3 amino acids: CASSVGLAGVPVEQFF. CDR3 DNA: TGTGCCAGCAGCGTAGGACTAGCGGGAGTTCCTGTTGAGCAGTTCTTC.

V usage is TRBV7-8 and J usage is TRBJ2-2; D call uncertain. The length of the CDR3 is 16 residues. The germline V and J ends were trimmed by 2 bases and 1 base, with 11 bases remaining between them. CDR1 SGHVS and CDR2 FQNEAQ come from the germline V gene. Written as DNA, the CDR3 is TGTGCCAGCAGCTTACGTGAGCCAGGGAACACCGGGGAGCTGTTTTTT. Translation: CASSLREPGNTGELFF.

This chain uses TRBV7-2 with TRBJ2-7; D might be TRBD1 (6 bases). The V gene's germline CDR1 is SGHTA and CDR2 FQGNSA. V was clipped by 1 base and J by 9 bases, with 19 bases between them. CDR3 length equals 15 residues. CDR3: CASSLEWTVGSGQYF. In nucleotides, the CDR3 is TGTGCCAGCAGCTTAGAATGGACAGTAGGAAGCGGGCAGTACTTC.

The chain uses TRBV5-1 and TRBJ1-1; TRBD1 agrees at 10 bases. Germline V CDR1 and CDR2: SGHRS, YFSETQ. The CDR3 loop spans 14 amino acids. The J segment lost 2 bases and the V segment lost 3 bases, leaving 1 base of the junction unmatched. The CDR3, as DNA: TGCGCCAGCAGCTGGGACAGGGGAAACACTGAAGCTTTCTTT. Translation: CASSWDRGNTEAFF.

The chain recombines TRBV4-3 with TRBJ1-6; the D is unclear. The CDR3 loop spans 15 amino acids. The V and J ends lost 1 base and 5 bases respectively, with 9 bases between them. Germline V gives CDR1 LGHNA, CDR2 YSLEER. The chain's CDR3 is CASSQVRQDNSPLHF. The DNA of the CDR3 is TGCGCCAGCAGCCAAGTTCGGCAGGATAATTCACCCCTCCACTTT.

The chain has TRBV10-3 and TRBJ1-4, with 7 bases aligning to TRBD1. CDR1 ENHRY and CDR2 SYGVKD come from the germline V gene. J was trimmed by 3 bases and V by 4 bases; bases with no gene match: 2. This CDR3 is built from 14 residues. The CDR3 DNA is TGTGCCATCAGTGCAGGGGGGGCTAATGAAAAACTGTTTTTT. Its protein product is CAISAGGANEKLFF.

The CDR3 protein is CASKSSGAQGTEAFF. CDR3 in DNA: TGTGCCAGCAAATCGTCGGGGGCGCAGGGCACTGAAGCTTTCTTT. This sequence joins TRBV6-5 and TRBJ1-1, with D maybe TRBD1 (6 bases). With 7 bases removed from V and 4 bases from J, the gap between germline ends came to 19 bases. CDR3 size: 15 residues. Germline assignment: CDR1 MNHEY and CDR2 SVGAGI.

This chain connects TRBV15 to TRBJ2-5; D not resolved. This CDR3 has 14 amino acids. Trimming left V 0 bases short and J 0 bases short, with 5 bases between. The V gene's germline CDR1 is LNHNV and CDR2 YYDKDF (reference sequence). The CDR3 coding sequence is TGTGCCACCAGCAGAGAGGAGTACCAAGAGACCCAGTACTTC. This sequence encodes CATSREEYQETQYF.

This chain uses TRBV5-6 with TRBJ1-2; D is unclear. There are 12 residues in the CDR3. The germline V and J ends were trimmed by 4 bases and 2 bases, with 6 bases remaining between them. Germline CDR1 is SGHDT and CDR2 is YYEEEE. The DNA of the CDR3 is TGTGCCAGCAGCCCCGGCAACTATGGCTACACCTTC. Translated, it gives CASSPGNYGYTF.

This clone has more than one count but fewer than ten. The V and J genes are TRBV18 and TRBJ1-5; 10 nucleotides line up with TRBD1. The germline gives CDR1 KGHSH, CDR2 LQKENI. The CDR3 is 14 amino acids. Unmatched junction bases numbered 5, after V lost 3 bases and J lost 9 bases. CDR3: CASSPGQGVPPQHF. The CDR3 nucleotides are TGTGCCAGCTCACCTGGACAGGGGGTTCCGCCCCAGCATTTT. Based on the CDR3 plus reference TRBV18 and TRBJ1-5, the full variable domain is NAGVMQNPRHLVRRRGQEARLRCSPMKGHSHVYWYRQLPEEGLKFMVYLQKENIIDESGMPKERFSAEFPKEGPSILRIQQVVRGDSAAYFCASSPGQGVPPQHFGDGTRLSIL.

The rearrangement joins TRBV7-2 to TRBJ1-1; the D is unclear. This CDR3 contains 14 residues. CDR1 is SGHTA, CDR2 FQGNSA, per germline. Trimming took off 5 bases at V and 6 bases at J, with 16 bases between the two ends. The CDR3 loop reads CASSPYHGWAEAFF. CDR3 in DNA: TGTGCCAGCAGCCCGTATCATGGATGGGCTGAAGCTTTCTTT. The full variable domain, in which reference TRBV7-2 and TRBJ1-1 provide the parts outside the CDR3, is GAGVSQSPSNKVTEKGKDVELRCDPISGHTALYWYRQSLGQGLEFLIYFQGNSAPDKSGLPSDRFSAERTGGSVSTLTIQRTQQEDSAVYLCASSPYHGWAEAFFGQGTRLTVV.

V is TRBV25-1 and J is TRBJ1-1; tentative D call: TRBD1 (5 bases). CDR3 length: 13 residues. Germline CDR1 MGHDK, CDR2 SYGVNS. V lost 4 bases, J lost 5 bases, and 11 bases lay in between. The CDR3 sequence is CASSVATVTEAFF. DNA for the CDR3: TGTGCCAGCAGTGTAGCGACAGTTACTGAAGCTTTCTTT.